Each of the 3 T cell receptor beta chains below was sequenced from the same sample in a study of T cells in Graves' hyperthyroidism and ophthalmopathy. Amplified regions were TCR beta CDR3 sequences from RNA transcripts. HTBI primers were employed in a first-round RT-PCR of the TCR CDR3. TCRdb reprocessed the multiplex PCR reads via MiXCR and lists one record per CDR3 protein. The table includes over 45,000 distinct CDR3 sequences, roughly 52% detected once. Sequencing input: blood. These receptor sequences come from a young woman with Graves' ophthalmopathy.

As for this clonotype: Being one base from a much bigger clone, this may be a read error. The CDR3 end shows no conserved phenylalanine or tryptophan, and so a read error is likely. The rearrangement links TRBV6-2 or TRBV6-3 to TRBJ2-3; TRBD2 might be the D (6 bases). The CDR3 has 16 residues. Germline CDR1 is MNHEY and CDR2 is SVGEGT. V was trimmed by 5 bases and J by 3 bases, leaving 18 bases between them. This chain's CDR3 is CASSLSGENPTDTQYL. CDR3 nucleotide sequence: TGTGCCAGCAGTCTATCGGGGGAAAACCCTACAGATACGCAGTATCTT.

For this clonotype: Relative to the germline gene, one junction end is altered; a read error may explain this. The DNA of the CDR3 is TGTGCCAGCAGCTTCCCGACAGGGGCCGGGGGGCTGTTTTTT. Protein sequence: CASSFPTGAGGLFF. The chain joins TRBV5-6 to TRBJ2-2; 8 bases are shared with TRBD1. From germline, CDR1 is SGHDT and CDR2 YYEEEE. The CDR3 has 14 residues.

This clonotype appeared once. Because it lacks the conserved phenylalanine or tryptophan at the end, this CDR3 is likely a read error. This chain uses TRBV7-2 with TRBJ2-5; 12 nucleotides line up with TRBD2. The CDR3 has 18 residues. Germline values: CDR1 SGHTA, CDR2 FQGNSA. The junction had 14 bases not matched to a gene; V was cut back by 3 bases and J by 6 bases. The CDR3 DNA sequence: TGTGCCAGCAGCTTGGCTCAACTAGCGGGAGGAGTGGCGAAGACCCAGTACCTC. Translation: CASSLAQLAGGVAKTQYL.